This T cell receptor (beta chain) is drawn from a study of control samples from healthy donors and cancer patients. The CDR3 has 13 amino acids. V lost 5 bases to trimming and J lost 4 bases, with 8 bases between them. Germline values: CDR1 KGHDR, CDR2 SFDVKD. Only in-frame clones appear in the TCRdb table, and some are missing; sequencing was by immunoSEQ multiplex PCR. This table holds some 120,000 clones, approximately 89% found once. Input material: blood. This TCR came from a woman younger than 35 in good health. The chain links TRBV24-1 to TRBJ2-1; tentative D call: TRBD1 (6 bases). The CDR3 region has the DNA TGTGCCACCAGTGGGACAGTATACAATGAGCAGTTCTTC. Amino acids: CATSGTVYNEQFF.